Listed below are T cell receptor beta chains from one sample, sequenced in a study of T cells in tuberculosis. Clones were sequenced by immunoSEQ multiplex PCR, and TCRdb holds only the in-frame ones, with some missing. The data show about 32,000 clones, approximately 93% seen once. Sequencing was performed on PBMCs. These receptors were taken from a donor aged 10-29 years with latent tuberculosis or without tuberculosis infection. Both conserved end residues are part of each CDR3. Each record gives: clone size, V gene, D gene, J gene, CDR3 protein, CDR3 DNA. D genes are given only for firm matches. For some rows the clone size is stated as once, few or many, or as a class when expanded; others skip it.

clone_size: -; v_call: TRBV7-2; d_call: -; j_call: TRBJ2-6; cdr3_aa: CASSPRSGTGANVLTF; cdr3_nt: TGTGCCAGCAGCCCCAGATCAGGGACTGGGGCCAACGTCCTGACTTTC
clone_size: -; v_call: TRBV14; d_call: -; j_call: TRBJ1-1; cdr3_aa: CASSRHRVAEAFF; cdr3_nt: TGTGCCAGCAGCCGGCACAGGGTCGCTGAAGCTTTCTTT
clone_size: once; v_call: TRBV12-1; d_call: -; j_call: TRBJ2-2; cdr3_aa: CASSSSRTGTGELFF; cdr3_nt: TGTGCCAGCAGCTCCTCGCGGACTGGCACCGGGGAGCTGTTTTTT
clone_size: -; v_call: TRBV5-5; d_call: TRBD1; j_call: TRBJ1-3; cdr3_aa: CASSLAGDRVSGNTIYF; cdr3_nt: TGTGCCAGCAGCTTGGCGGGAGACAGGGTGTCTGGAAACACCATATATTTT
clone_size: once; v_call: TRBV6-1; d_call: TRBD2; j_call: TRBJ2-3; cdr3_aa: CASSEPFSGRKAQYF; cdr3_nt: TGTGCCAGCAGTGAACCCTTTAGCGGGAGAAAGGCGCAGTATTTT
clone_size: -; v_call: TRBV19; d_call: TRBD2; j_call: TRBJ2-3; cdr3_aa: CASSIGLAGEGDTQYF; cdr3_nt: TGTGCCAGTAGTATTGGACTAGCGGGAGAAGGAGATACGCAGTATTTT
clone_size: -; v_call: TRBV5-1; d_call: -; j_call: TRBJ2-3; cdr3_aa: CASSLGPVDTQYF; cdr3_nt: TGCGCCAGCAGCTTGGGTCCGGTTGATACGCAGTATTTT
clone_size: -; v_call: TRBV13; d_call: -; j_call: TRBJ2-3; cdr3_aa: CASSLSITDTQYF; cdr3_nt: TGTGCCAGCAGCTTGTCCATTACAGATACGCAGTATTTT
clone_size: -; v_call: TRBV4-3; d_call: TRBD2; j_call: TRBJ2-7; cdr3_aa: CASSQDSGRVNMQYF; cdr3_nt: TGCGCCAGCAGCCAGGACAGCGGGAGGGTTAACATGCAGTACTTC
clone_size: -; v_call: TRBV15; d_call: -; j_call: TRBJ1-2; cdr3_aa: CATSRFTGPGYGYTF; cdr3_nt: TGTGCCACCAGCAGATTTACAGGGCCCGGCTATGGCTACACCTTC
clone_size: -; v_call: TRBV30; d_call: -; j_call: TRBJ2-2; cdr3_aa: CAWSGGHPGELFF; cdr3_nt: TGTGCCTGGAGTGGGGGCCACCCCGGGGAGCTGTTTTTT
clone_size: once; v_call: TRBV10-3; d_call: -; j_call: TRBJ1-2; cdr3_aa: CPRDRATYGYTF; cdr3_nt: TGCCCCCGGGATCGAGCTACCTATGGCTACACCTTC
clone_size: -; v_call: TRBV7-9; d_call: -; j_call: TRBJ2-7; cdr3_aa: CASSAAGGPYEQYF; cdr3_nt: TGTGCCAGCAGCGCGGCAGGGGGGCCCTACGAGCAGTACTTC
clone_size: -; v_call: TRBV5-1; d_call: TRBD1; j_call: TRBJ2-3; cdr3_aa: CASSRLAPGQGIEDTQYF; cdr3_nt: TGCGCCAGCAGTCGCCTAGCTCCGGGACAGGGGATCGAGGATACGCAGTATTTT
clone_size: -; v_call: TRBV19; d_call: -; j_call: TRBJ2-3; cdr3_aa: CASSWGGGDTQYF; cdr3_nt: TGTGCCAGTAGTTGGGGAGGCGGGGATACGCAGTATTTT
clone_size: -; v_call: TRBV7-2; d_call: -; j_call: TRBJ2-7; cdr3_aa: CASSPSWTAYEQYF; cdr3_nt: TGTGCCAGCAGCCCAAGCTGGACAGCCTACGAGCAGTACTTC
clone_size: -; v_call: TRBV6-1; d_call: -; j_call: TRBJ2-4; cdr3_aa: CASSEAGAENIQYF; cdr3_nt: TGTGCCAGCAGTGAAGCAGGGGCCGAAAACATTCAGTACTTC
clone_size: -; v_call: TRBV28; d_call: -; j_call: TRBJ2-7; cdr3_aa: CASSLRGYEQYF; cdr3_nt: TGTGCCAGCAGTTTACGGGGCTACGAGCAGTACTTC
clone_size: -; v_call: TRBV19; d_call: TRBD2; j_call: TRBJ2-3; cdr3_aa: CASSTSGRGGTDTQYF; cdr3_nt: TGTGCCAGTAGTACTAGCGGGAGAGGGGGCACAGATACGCAGTATTTT
clone_size: -; v_call: TRBV2; d_call: TRBD1; j_call: TRBJ1-2; cdr3_aa: CASSDLSRGFGYTF; cdr3_nt: TGTGCCAGCAGTGACCTTAGCAGGGGGTTTGGCTACACCTTC
clone_size: -; v_call: TRBV7-9; d_call: TRBD2; j_call: TRBJ2-5; cdr3_aa: CASSPGLAGTMWETQYF; cdr3_nt: TGTGCCAGCAGCCCGGGACTAGCGGGGACCATGTGGGAGACCCAGTACTTC
clone_size: -; v_call: TRBV6-5; d_call: TRBD1; j_call: TRBJ2-3; cdr3_aa: CASSWDRGPSDTQYF; cdr3_nt: TGTGCCAGCAGTTGGGACAGGGGTCCCTCAGATACGCAGTATTTT
clone_size: -; v_call: TRBV10-1; d_call: -; j_call: TRBJ2-1; cdr3_aa: CASSENHLGGTYNEQFF; cdr3_nt: TGCGCCAGCAGTGAAAATCATCTAGGCGGGACCTACAATGAGCAGTTCTTC
clone_size: -; v_call: TRBV2; d_call: -; j_call: TRBJ1-5; cdr3_aa: CASSERGSPDQPQHF; cdr3_nt: TGTGCCAGCAGTGAAAGGGGGTCCCCCGATCAGCCCCAGCATTTT
clone_size: -; v_call: TRBV7-2; d_call: -; j_call: TRBJ1-5; cdr3_aa: CASSGGAYPGQPQHF; cdr3_nt: TGTGCCAGCAGCGGGGGGGCCTACCCTGGGCAGCCCCAGCATTTT
clone_size: -; v_call: TRBV7-2; d_call: -; j_call: TRBJ1-1; cdr3_aa: CASSPWGGPNTEAFF; cdr3_nt: TGTGCCAGCAGTCCCTGGGGGGGGCCGAACACTGAAGCTTTCTTT
clone_size: once; v_call: TRBV7-2; d_call: -; j_call: TRBJ1-2; cdr3_aa: CASSLGGRAYGYTF; cdr3_nt: TGTGCCAGCAGCTTAGGGGGCAGGGCCTATGGCTACACCTTC
clone_size: -; v_call: TRBV4-3; d_call: -; j_call: TRBJ2-3; cdr3_aa: CASSQDGRTDTQYF; cdr3_nt: TGCGCCAGCAGCCAAGATGGGCGCACAGATACGCAGTATTTT
clone_size: -; v_call: TRBV7-2; d_call: -; j_call: TRBJ1-3; cdr3_aa: CASSTHSRRVDTIYF; cdr3_nt: TGTGCCAGCAGCACCCACTCCCGCCGGGTAGACACCATATATTTT
clone_size: -; v_call: TRBV12-5; d_call: -; j_call: TRBJ2-7; cdr3_aa: CASGRWMRRYGYEQYF; cdr3_nt: TGTGCTAGTGGTCGGTGGATGCGGCGATATGGCTACGAGCAGTACTTC
clone_size: -; v_call: TRBV7-9; d_call: TRBD1; j_call: TRBJ2-2; cdr3_aa: CASSPGGSTGELFF; cdr3_nt: TGTGCCAGCAGCCCAGGGGGAAGCACCGGGGAGCTGTTTTTT
clone_size: -; v_call: TRBV7-9; d_call: -; j_call: TRBJ2-7; cdr3_aa: CASSFTNSYEQYF; cdr3_nt: TGTGCCAGCAGCTTTACAAATTCCTACGAGCAGTACTTC
clone_size: -; v_call: TRBV27; d_call: TRBD2; j_call: TRBJ2-7; cdr3_aa: CASSFTAGGPSYEQYF; cdr3_nt: TGTGCCAGCAGCTTCACAGCGGGAGGCCCCTCCTACGAGCAGTACTTC
clone_size: -; v_call: TRBV5-1; d_call: -; j_call: TRBJ2-1; cdr3_aa: CASREGAEGNNEQFF; cdr3_nt: TGCGCCAGCAGGGAAGGAGCGGAAGGGAACAATGAGCAGTTCTTC
clone_size: -; v_call: TRBV5-7; d_call: -; j_call: TRBJ2-7; cdr3_aa: CASSLPQGIRYEQYF; cdr3_nt: TGTGCCAGCAGCTTGCCCCAGGGAATAAGATACGAGCAGTACTTC
clone_size: -; v_call: TRBV29-1; d_call: -; j_call: TRBJ2-7; cdr3_aa: CSVGPGAYEQYF; cdr3_nt: TGCAGCGTTGGTCCAGGGGCCTACGAGCAGTACTTC
clone_size: -; v_call: TRBV10-3; d_call: -; j_call: TRBJ1-2; cdr3_aa: CAISESHHQGNYGYTF; cdr3_nt: TGTGCCATCAGTGAGTCGCACCATCAGGGTAACTATGGCTACACCTTC
clone_size: -; v_call: TRBV11-2; d_call: -; j_call: TRBJ2-5; cdr3_aa: CASSLRGQLSETQYF; cdr3_nt: TGTGCCAGCAGCCTCCGTGGACAGCTTTCGGAGACCCAGTACTTC
clone_size: -; v_call: TRBV29-1; d_call: TRBD2; j_call: TRBJ2-1; cdr3_aa: CSVVGTSEFYNEQFF; cdr3_nt: TGCAGCGTTGTTGGGACTAGCGAGTTCTACAATGAGCAGTTCTTC
clone_size: -; v_call: TRBV28; d_call: -; j_call: TRBJ2-5; cdr3_aa: CASSSPGHQETQYF; cdr3_nt: TGTGCCAGCAGCTCTCCAGGGCACCAAGAGACCCAGTACTTC
clone_size: -; v_call: TRBV18; d_call: -; j_call: TRBJ2-7; cdr3_aa: CASSPPLGVGNYEQYF; cdr3_nt: TGTGCCAGCTCACCACCTCTGGGAGTGGGGAACTACGAGCAGTACTTC
clone_size: -; v_call: TRBV7-9; d_call: -; j_call: TRBJ1-3; cdr3_aa: CASSPLGNTIYF; cdr3_nt: TGTGCCAGCAGCCCTCTTGGAAACACCATATATTTT
clone_size: -; v_call: TRBV4-3; d_call: -; j_call: TRBJ2-5; cdr3_aa: CASSQGAPEPQETQYF; cdr3_nt: TGCGCCAGCAGCCAAGGCGCCCCGGAGCCCCAAGAGACCCAGTACTTC
clone_size: -; v_call: TRBV14; d_call: -; j_call: TRBJ2-7; cdr3_aa: CASWARAVSYEQYF; cdr3_nt: TGTGCCTCATGGGCCAGGGCTGTTTCCTACGAGCAGTACTTC
clone_size: -; v_call: TRBV30; d_call: -; j_call: TRBJ1-1; cdr3_aa: CAGNRVTEAFF; cdr3_nt: TGTGCCGGGAACAGGGTTACTGAAGCTTTCTTT
clone_size: -; v_call: TRBV10-1; d_call: -; j_call: TRBJ2-5; cdr3_aa: CASSDYRQETQYF; cdr3_nt: TGCGCCAGCAGTGACTACCGACAAGAGACCCAGTACTTC
clone_size: once; v_call: TRBV2; d_call: TRBD2; j_call: TRBJ2-3; cdr3_aa: CASGAGVEDTQYF; cdr3_nt: TGTGCTTCGGGAGCGGGAGTTGAAGATACGCAGTATTTT
clone_size: -; v_call: TRBV4-1; d_call: -; j_call: TRBJ1-1; cdr3_aa: CASSQVDVSVIVFF; cdr3_nt: TGCGCCAGCAGCCAAGTGGACGTTAGCGTTATTGTTTTCTTT
clone_size: -; v_call: TRBV28; d_call: -; j_call: TRBJ1-5; cdr3_aa: CASSLSGSLGAQHF; cdr3_nt: TGTGCCAGCAGTTTATCAGGTTCCCTAGGGGCCCAGCATTTT
clone_size: -; v_call: TRBV6-5; d_call: -; j_call: TRBJ1-2; cdr3_aa: CASSYPRGGNYGYTF; cdr3_nt: TGTGCCAGCAGTTACCCTCGAGGGGGTAACTATGGCTACACCTTC
clone_size: -; v_call: TRBV7-9; d_call: -; j_call: TRBJ1-5; cdr3_aa: CASSLSGGNQPQHF; cdr3_nt: TGTGCCAGCAGCTTATCAGGCGGCAATCAGCCCCAGCATTTT
clone_size: -; v_call: TRBV29-1; d_call: -; j_call: TRBJ1-3; cdr3_aa: CSVAGGMADSGNTIYF; cdr3_nt: TGCAGCGTTGCGGGGGGGATGGCAGACTCTGGAAACACCATATATTTT
clone_size: -; v_call: TRBV5-1; d_call: TRBD1; j_call: TRBJ1-3; cdr3_aa: CASSDGTASGNTIYF; cdr3_nt: TGCGCCAGCAGCGATGGGACAGCCTCTGGAAACACCATATATTTT
clone_size: -; v_call: TRBV7-9; d_call: -; j_call: TRBJ2-2; cdr3_aa: CASSFQSPGELFF; cdr3_nt: TGTGCCAGCAGCTTCCAGTCCCCCGGGGAGCTGTTTTTT
clone_size: -; v_call: TRBV7-9; d_call: TRBD1; j_call: TRBJ1-2; cdr3_aa: CASSLGGTGPSNYGYTF; cdr3_nt: TGTGCCAGCAGCTTGGGCGGGACAGGGCCCTCTAACTATGGCTACACCTTC
clone_size: -; v_call: TRBV30; d_call: -; j_call: TRBJ1-1; cdr3_aa: CAWSPGAMGTEAFF; cdr3_nt: TGTGCCTGGAGCCCAGGGGCAATGGGCACTGAAGCTTTCTTT
clone_size: -; v_call: TRBV10-3; d_call: -; j_call: TRBJ2-1; cdr3_aa: CAISETRDNEQFF; cdr3_nt: TGTGCCATCAGTGAAACCAGGGACAATGAGCAGTTCTTC
clone_size: -; v_call: TRBV28; d_call: -; j_call: TRBJ2-7; cdr3_aa: CASQLKNEQYF; cdr3_nt: TGTGCCAGCCAACTGAAGAACGAGCAGTACTTC
clone_size: -; v_call: TRBV7-8; d_call: -; j_call: TRBJ2-7; cdr3_aa: CASSLSRIPYEQYF; cdr3_nt: TGTGCCAGCAGCTTAAGCAGGATTCCCTACGAGCAGTACTTC